The T cell receptor beta chain under discussion was sequenced for a study of blood T cell repertoires in COVID-19. The authors' processing: Using reference gene primer amplification, nucleated cell counts were estimated. Using immunoSEQ multiplex PCR, the repertoire was profiled, and TCRdb retains in-frame clones only, with some absent. The DNA was the basis for D and trimming; V, J and clone size are from that table. The repertoire has roughly 140,000 clones, roughly 80% of them found once; the top ten carry roughly 4%. In germline, CDR1 is LNHDA, CDR2 SQIVND (reference sequence). V was clipped by 5 bases and J by 9 bases; unmatched bases: 7. The CDR3 runs to 16 residues.

The receptor's source is a woman of 80 years or more with acute or convalescent COVID-19. J is TRBJ2-1 and V is TRBV19; 16 bases agree with TRBD2. Sequences were obtained from peripheral blood. The CDR3 region is CASSQGTSGRAGEQFF. The CDR3 DNA reads as TGTGCCAGTAGTCAAGGGACTAGCGGGAGGGCCGGTGAGCAGTTCTTC. The whole variable domain, filled in from reference TRBV19 and TRBJ2-1, reads DGGITQSPKYLFRKEGQNVTLSCEQNLNHDAMYWYRQDPGQGLRLIYYSQIVNDFQKGDIAEGYSVSREKKESFPLTVTSAQKNPTAFYLCASSQGTSGRAGEQFFGPGTRLTVL.